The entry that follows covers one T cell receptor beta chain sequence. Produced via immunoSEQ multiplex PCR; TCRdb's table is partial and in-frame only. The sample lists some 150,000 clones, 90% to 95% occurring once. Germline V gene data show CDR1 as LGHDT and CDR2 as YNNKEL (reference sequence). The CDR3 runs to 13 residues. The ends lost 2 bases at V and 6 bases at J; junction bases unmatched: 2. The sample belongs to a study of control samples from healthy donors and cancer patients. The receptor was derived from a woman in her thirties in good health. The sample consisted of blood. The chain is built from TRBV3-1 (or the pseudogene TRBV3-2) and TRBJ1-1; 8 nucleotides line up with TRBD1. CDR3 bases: TGTGCCAGCAGCCAACAGGGGGCGGCTGAAGCTTTCTTT. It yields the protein CASSQQGAAEAFF.